This passage covers 26 T cell receptor beta chains from one sample sequenced in a study of blood T cell repertoires in COVID-19 (TCRdb year 2020). To prepare the library, the immunoSEQ multiplex PCR assay was applied. TCRdb stores this immuneACCESS table with in-frame sequences only. Part of the clones is absent; in the studies checked, under half of the shortfall reflects unresolved V genes, and no reason is known for the rest. The sample table contains some 140,000 clones; only one count was recorded for around four fifths of them. The top ten clonotypes cover around 20% of the sample. Specimen: peripheral blood. All receptors derive from a man at least 80 years old with acute or convalescent COVID-19.

The chain combines TRBV2 with TRBJ1-4; 7 bases map to TRBD1. Germline trimming cut 6 bases from V and 6 bases from J; bases unmatched to any gene: 4. Germline-derived CDR1 and CDR2 are SNHLY and FYNNEI. The CDR3 length is 13 residues. The CDR3 coding sequence is TGTGCCAGCAGGGTTGACAGGGATGAAAAACTGTTTTTT. It is translated as CASRVDRDEKLFF.

The chain employs TRBV5-1 and TRBJ2-7; D not certain. From germline, CDR1 is SGHRS and CDR2 YFSETQ. The CDR3 is made up of 13 amino acids. Trimming took off 0 bases at V and 1 base at J, with 5 bases between the two ends. Written as DNA, the CDR3 is TGCGCCAGCAGCTTGGCCGGTTCCTACGAGCAGTACTTC. The encoded protein is CASSLAGSYEQYF.

The rearrangement links TRBV3-1 (or the pseudogene TRBV3-2) to TRBJ2-5; D is perhaps TRBD1 (5 bases). Trimming took 0 bases from V and 4 from J, leaving 15 bases between them. CDR1 and CDR2 from the germline V gene are LGHDT and YNNKEL (reference sequence). CDR3 length: 16 amino acids. CDR3: CASSQDLQGRGETQYF. CDR3 in DNA: TGTGCCAGCAGCCAAGACTTGCAGGGCCGAGGAGAGACCCAGTACTTC.

The V call is TRBV18, the J call TRBJ2-1, with 8 positions matching TRBD1. Losses at the gene ends were 4 bases for V and 6 bases for J; bases not matched to a gene: 5. The CDR3 sequence is 14 residues long. Germline CDR1 is KGHSH and CDR2 is LQKENI. The CDR3 DNA reads as TGTGCCAGCTCACGAGGACAGGGTTTCAATGAGCAGTTCTTC. Translated: CASSRGQGFNEQFF.

The table lists this clone with a count of one. One base away lies a much larger clone, so this may be a sequencing read error. This chain uses TRBV7-2 with TRBJ2-3, with TRBD1 matching over 7 bases. This CDR3 has 13 amino acids. Germline assignment: CDR1 SGHTA and CDR2 FQGNSA. After removal of 2 bases from V and 6 bases from J, the junction contained 2 bases not matched to a gene. In nucleotides, the CDR3 is TGTGCCAGCAGCTTACTACAGGGGGATACGCAGTATTTT. As protein: CASSLLQGDTQYF.

CDR3 bases: TGTGCCAGCAGTCGGGGACTAGCGGGGCTCTCCTACGAGCAGTACTTC. As protein: CASSRGLAGLSYEQYF. The rearrangement uses TRBV27 and TRBJ2-7; 13 bases are a match to TRBD2. After removal of 5 bases from V and 0 bases from J, the junction contained 4 bases not matched to a gene. The CDR3 totals 16 residues. Germline assignment: CDR1 MNHEY and CDR2 SMNVEV (reference sequence).

The chain links TRBV13 to TRBJ1-1; TRBD1 agrees at 8 bases. V shed 5 bases, J shed 3 bases, and the junction held 8 bases outside the gene matches. The germline CDR1 and CDR2 sequences are PRHDT and FYEKMQ (reference sequence). This CDR3 spans 15 amino acids. CDR3 region: CASSAGGAGDTEAFF. The CDR3 coding sequence is TGTGCCAGCAGCGCAGGGGGCGCTGGGGACACTGAAGCTTTCTTT.

DNA for the CDR3: TGTGCCAGCAACCACCCGGGACAGGGAAATACCTACGAGCAGTACTTC. This codes for CASNHPGQGNTYEQYF. This sequence joins TRBV10-3 and TRBJ2-7, with 9 bases lining up with TRBD1. The CDR3 extends over 16 amino acids. V was pared by 10 bases and J by 2 bases, with 15 bases of the junction left unmatched. CDR1 is ENHRY, CDR2 SYGVKD, per germline.

The CDR3 loop is CASSENAGAFF. CDR3 nucleotide sequence: TGTGCCAGCAGTGAAAATGCGGGAGCTTTCTTT. This chain uses TRBV2 with TRBJ1-1, with unresolved D. The V and J ends lost 2 bases and 10 bases respectively, with 8 bases between them. This CDR3 comprises 11 residues. The germline V gene encodes CDR1 SNHLY and CDR2 FYNNEI. The whole variable domain, filled in from reference TRBV2 and TRBJ1-1, reads EPEVTQTPSHQVTQMGQEVILRCVPISNHLYFYWYRQILGQKVEFLVSFYNNEISEKSEIFDDQFSVERPDGSNFTLKIRSTKLEDSAMYFCASSENAGAFFGQGTRLTVV.

The chain has TRBV5-6 and TRBJ1-2, with D possibly TRBD1 on 5 matching bases. Germline V gene lookup returns CDR1 SGHDT and CDR2 YYEEEE. The CDR3 runs 15 residues. Trimming took off 0 bases at V and 8 bases at J, with 17 bases between the two ends. Written as DNA, the CDR3 is TGTGCCAGCAGCTTGGGATTATCGCAGGGAAAGGGCTACACCTTC. It specifies CASSLGLSQGKGYTF.

This chain links TRBV10-3 with TRBJ1-1; no firm D call. CDR3 size: 12 residues. V was pared by 4 bases and J by 1 base, with 4 bases between. In germline, CDR1 is ENHRY, CDR2 SYGVKD. The CDR3 nucleotides read TGTGCCATCAGTGGACAGAACACTGAAGCTTTCTTT. Translated: CAISGQNTEAFF.

The rearrangement links TRBV5-1 to TRBJ2-1, with D possibly matching TRBD1 (7 bases). The germline V gene encodes CDR1 SGHRS and CDR2 YFSETQ. The CDR3 sequence is 15 residues long. V was cut by 4 bases and J by 6 bases, with 17 bases left in between. CDR3 sequence reads: CASSDAGQPRNEQFF. DNA for the CDR3: TGCGCCAGCAGCGACGCGGGACAGCCACGCAATGAGCAGTTCTTC.

The genes are TRBV27 and TRBJ2-5; 9 bases line up with TRBD1. CDR1 and CDR2 from the germline V gene are MNHEY and SMNVEV (reference sequence). The CDR3 is 18 residues long. Trimming at V came to 6 bases and at J to 3 bases, leaving 17 bases not matched to a gene. In nucleotides, the CDR3 is TGTGCCAGCAGGCCAGTGGTTCTGCTCCGGGACAGGGAAGAGACCCAGTACTTC. Translated: CASRPVVLLRDREETQYF.

The chain joins TRBV19 to TRBJ2-4, with TRBD1 identical over 7 bases. The ends lost 9 bases at V and 4 bases at J; junction bases unmatched: 12. The CDR3 spans 15 residues. Germline CDR1 LNHDA, CDR2 SQIVND (reference sequence). CDR3 in amino acids: CASSVRGTDKNIQYF. In nucleotides, the CDR3 is TGTGCCAGCTCCGTCAGGGGGACCGATAAAAACATTCAGTACTTC. Full variable domain (missing parts from reference TRBV19 and TRBJ2-4): DGGITQSPKYLFRKEGQNVTLSCEQNLNHDAMYWYRQDPGQGLRLIYYSQIVNDFQKGDIAEGYSVSREKKESFPLTVTSAQKNPTAFYLCASSVRGTDKNIQYFGAGTRLSVL.

V usage is TRBV19 and J usage is TRBJ2-5, with D maybe TRBD2 (6 bases). This CDR3 contains 15 residues. Germline values: CDR1 LNHDA, CDR2 SQIVND (reference sequence). The V and J ends lost 4 bases and 3 bases respectively, with 15 bases between them. This CDR3 is CASSTRLGWEETQYF. CDR3 bases: TGTGCCAGTAGTACCCGACTAGGATGGGAAGAGACCCAGTACTTC.

This clone came up once. The chain joins TRBV28 to TRBJ2-7, with TRBD1 matching 10 bases. V was pared by 7 bases and J by 4 bases, with 10 bases of the junction left unmatched. The CDR3 totals 15 residues. Germline CDR1 and CDR2: MDHEN and SYDVKM. The CDR3 DNA reads TGTGCCAGCACCGTCCCGGGACAGGGGATATACGAGCAGTACTTC. Translating it yields CASTVPGQGIYEQYF.

V is TRBV7-6 and J is TRBJ1-5; the match to TRBD1 covers 7 bases. CDR3 length: 17 residues. Trimming cost V 0 bases and J 0 bases; bases outside gene matches: 5. Germline V gene lookup returns CDR1 SGHVS and CDR2 FNYEAQ. CDR3 residues: CASSLATGPSSNQPQHF. As DNA, the CDR3 is TGTGCCAGCAGCTTAGCGACAGGGCCAAGTAGCAATCAGCCCCAGCATTTT.

CDR3 coding DNA: TGTGCCAGTAGCAACAGGAGATTGGGCACAGATACGCAGTATTTT. This codes for CASSNRRLGTDTQYF. This chain uses TRBV19 with TRBJ2-3, with D maybe TRBD1 (5 bases). CDR3 size: 15 residues. Trimming took off 6 bases at V and 1 base at J, with 14 bases between the two ends. Per germline, CDR1 LNHDA and CDR2 SQIVND (reference sequence).

This chain joins TRBV3-1 (or the pseudogene TRBV3-2) and TRBJ1-5; 9 nucleotides line up with TRBD1. The CDR3 spans 15 residues. V dropped 1 base and J dropped 7; count of bases not matched to a gene: 5. Germline V gene lookup returns CDR1 LGHDT and CDR2 YNNKEL (reference sequence). The CDR3 region is CASSQGDRVGQPQHF. The CDR3 bases are TGTGCCAGCAGCCAAGGGGACAGGGTTGGACAGCCCCAGCATTTT.

V usage is TRBV3-1 (or the pseudogene TRBV3-2) and J usage is TRBJ2-1; D call uncertain. Trimming stripped 4 bases from V and 4 bases from J, with 2 bases between. There are 11 residues in the CDR3. Germline V CDR1 and CDR2: LGHDT, YNNKEL (reference sequence). CDR3 sequence reads: CASSLYNEQFF. The CDR3 nucleotides read TGTGCCAGCAGCCTATACAATGAGCAGTTCTTC.

The V call is TRBV19, the J call TRBJ1-6; D possibly corresponds to TRBD1 (6 bases). The CDR3 covers 16 residues. Germline-derived CDR1 and CDR2 are LNHDA and SQIVND (reference sequence). V was clipped by 6 bases and J by 5 bases, with 17 bases between them. The CDR3 coding sequence is TGTGCCAGTAGCGATCTAGTTCAGGGGAATAATTCACCCCTCCACTTT. Protein product: CASSDLVQGNNSPLHF.

The chain recombines TRBV7-2 with TRBJ2-1, with 11 nucleotides matching TRBD2. Losses at the gene ends were 0 bases for V and 1 base for J; bases not matched to a gene: 8. The CDR3 contains 19 residues. Germline V gene sequence: CDR1 SGHTA, CDR2 FQGNSA. The CDR3 protein is CASSLALLAGALSYNEQFF. The CDR3 coding sequence is TGTGCCAGCAGCTTAGCTTTACTAGCGGGGGCCTTATCCTACAATGAGCAGTTCTTC.

The chain employs TRBV5-1 and TRBJ1-1; D not resolved. V gave up 0 bases and J gave up 5 bases, with 11 bases separating them. The CDR3 loop spans 14 amino acids. CDR1 is SGHRS and CDR2 is YFSETQ in the germline V gene. The CDR3, as DNA: TGCGCCAGCAGCTTGGTCGGACTAGGGACTGAAGCTTTCTTT. Translating it yields CASSLVGLGTEAFF. Combining the CDR3 with reference TRBV5-1 and TRBJ1-1 gives the whole variable domain KAGVTQTPRYLIKTRGQQVTLSCSPISGHRSVSWYQQTPGQGLQFLFEYFSETQRNKGNFPGRFSGRQFSNSRSEMNVSTLELGDSALYLCASSLVGLGTEAFFGQGTRLTVV.

The chain joins TRBV7-2 to TRBJ2-5; 13 bases are a match to TRBD2. The CDR3 has 16 amino acids. The V gene end was trimmed by 5 bases and the J gene end by 1 base; junction bases not matched to a gene: 4. Germline V gene data show CDR1 as SGHTA and CDR2 as FQGNSA. The CDR3 sequence: CASSLWTSGGQETQYF. The CDR3 DNA is TGTGCCAGCAGCCTCTGGACTAGCGGGGGCCAAGAGACCCAGTACTTC.

The chain has TRBV18 and TRBJ2-1; a weak D match, TRBD1 (5 bases). The V end lost 3 bases, the J end lost 11 bases, and 14 bases lay between the germline ends. Per the germline V gene, CDR1 is KGHSH and CDR2 is LQKENI. The CDR3 sequence is 13 residues long. CDR3 in amino acids: CASSPDTTMKQFF. The CDR3 DNA reads TGTGCCAGCTCACCGGACACTACAATGAAGCAGTTCTTC. The full variable domain, in which reference TRBV18 and TRBJ2-1 provide the parts outside the CDR3, is NAGVMQNPRHLVRRRGQEARLRCSPMKGHSHVYWYRQLPEEGLKFMVYLQKENIIDESGMPKERFSAEFPKEGPSILRIQQVVRGDSAAYFCASSPDTTMKQFFGPGTRLTVL.

The rearrangement joins TRBV28 to TRBJ2-5; possible D gene TRBD1, 6 bases. Germline CDR1 and CDR2: MDHEN and SYDVKM. With 6 bases removed from V and 6 bases from J, the gap between germline ends came to 20 bases. This CDR3 is built from 15 residues. The CDR3 nucleotides read TGTGCCAGCAGAAGTTCAGGGGTAGGAGTACAGACCCAGTACTTC. It codes for CASRSSGVGVQTQYF.